Included here is one T cell receptor (beta chain) sequence, with context. Its matching antigen is unknown. The data were obtained in a study of STAT5B mutations in CD4+ large granular lymphocyte leukemia. Study-level background: Healthy donors showed HLA-associated enrichment of the CDR3 'QG' motif.

Sequencing was at survey level. Here immunoSEQ multiplex PCR was the method, and the copy in TCRdb shows in-frame clones only, minus some. The profile covers about 30,000 clones, with roughly 77% appearing a single time and about 3.1% taken by the ten largest. Notes on the study in general: Roughly 27% of private leukemic clonotypes occurred rarely in other patients' non-leukemic repertoires. Patient CD4-sorted repertoires looked more clonal than healthy CD4+ repertoires, even without putative leukemic clones.

V shed 5 bases and J shed 5 bases, with 15 bases lying between them. This CDR3 has 15 residues. The V gene's germline CDR1 is MNHEY and CDR2 SMNVEV (reference sequence). J is TRBJ1-4 and V is TRBV27; no definite D call. Sequencing was carried out using CD4+ T cells from blood buffy coats. This clonotype originated in a human donor in good health. CDR3 nucleotide sequence: TGTGCCAGCAGTGGGGTGAGAGGTCAAAATGAAAAACTGTTTTTT. Protein: CASSGVRGQNEKLFF.